This T cell receptor (beta chain) emerged from a study of cytomegalovirus exposure and HLA in healthy donors. About the study: The same platform was used for the approximately 110 validation repertoires and the roughly 670 first-cohort repertoires, a later analysis reported. General study points: Among TCR beta chains, those listed as cytomegalovirus-associated numbered about 160. Clusters of TCRs from the first cohort tended to co-occur in the 130 or so validation repertoires (as a later analysis found).

Germline loops: CDR1 SGHTS, CDR2 YDEGEE. The CDR3 is 13 amino acids. The V end was cut by 4 bases, the J end by 6 bases, with 11 bases between. Donors were drawn from the roughly 130-subject validation cohort, separate from the roughly 700-subject first cohort. Comment on this clone: Its specificity is not known.

Here immunoSEQ multiplex PCR was the method, and the copy in TCRdb shows in-frame clones only, minus some. The sample contains tens of thousands of clones, 90% to 95% of which appear only once. The TCR was taken from a woman between 18 and 29 years old in good health and CMV-seronegative. The sequenced sample consisted of PBMCs. The chain carries TRBV5-8 and TRBJ2-1, with D tentatively TRBD2 (6 bases). CDR3 loop: CASSPGGANEQFF. CDR3 in DNA: TGTGCCAGCAGCCCGGGCGGGGCCAATGAGCAGTTCTTC.